This TCR beta chain was sequenced in a study of blood T cells in healthy people across ages. The CDR3 totals 16 residues. Trimming pared 1 base from V and 2 bases from J, leaving 12 bases between. Germline V gene data show CDR1 as DFQATT and CDR2 as SNEGSKA (reference sequence). The use of a sample-barcoded 5' primer and a J-beta primer mix characterized a second PCR of roughly 7 to 11 cycles. TCRdb passed the 5' RACE reads through MiXCR, listing each CDR3 protein once. The sample lists over 950,000 distinct CDR3 sequences; about 51% were seen once. This clonotype was counted once. This TCR derives from a woman aged 55-75 years in good health. Sequencing was done on a sample of blood. The gene calls are TRBV20-1 and TRBJ2-6; no definite D call. The CDR3 is CSARGYALPGANVLTF. The CDR3 nucleotides are TGCAGTGCTAGAGGGTATGCCCTCCCTGGGGCCAACGTCCTGACTTTC.